This TCR beta chain stems from a study of radiotherapy plus CTLA-4 blockade in lung cancer. Assay: immunoSEQ multiplex PCR; the TCRdb copy retains only in-frame clones and omits some. The table has 50,000 to 65,000 clones, over 70% seen once. As for this clone: Its antigen remains unknown.

Germline V gives CDR1 MNHEY, CDR2 SVGAGI. This CDR3 is built from 15 residues. V shed 5 bases and J shed 2 bases, with 15 bases lying between them. The study's findings and limits: There was expansion of tumor-derived TCR clones in blood after radiotherapy plus ipilimumab. Together with interferon-beta, which increased in serum after radiation, early dynamic changes in blood T cell clones were reportedly the best predictors of response.

The sequencing here drew on peripheral blood, taken from a patient treated with radiotherapy plus ipilimumab. This sequence joins TRBV6-5 and TRBJ1-2, with D possibly being TRBD1 (5 bases). The receptor's source is a human donor with non-small cell lung cancer who had a partial response to radiotherapy plus ipilimumab. CDR3: CASSVGARVNYGYTF. The CDR3, as DNA: TGTGCCAGCAGTGTAGGGGCTAGGGTCAACTATGGCTACACCTTC.